The 6 T cell receptor beta chains given below trace back to one sample, sequenced in a study of sequential checkpoint blockade in melanoma. The table came from immunoSEQ multiplex PCR; TCRdb's copy has only in-frame clones and leaves some out. The sample lists 20,000 to 25,000 clones, 55% to 70% seen once, with approximately 18% in the top ten. Indicated treatment: randomized to nivolumab then ipilimumab (arm A) or the reverse (arm B). Here the sequenced sample was CD8+ T cells sorted from blood (inferred from file names), taken from a patient given nivolumab and ipilimumab in sequence. The receptors stem from a human donor with melanoma.

In its sample, this clone was seen a few times. The CDR3 DNA follows: TGTGCCAGCAGCTTCGGCTATGGCTACACCTTC. It encodes CASSFGYGYTF. The rearrangement joins TRBV5-4 to TRBJ1-2, with D hard to call. V was cut by 2 bases and J by 4 bases, with 3 bases left in between. This CDR3 region has 11 residues. The germline V gene encodes CDR1 SGHNT and CDR2 YYREEE (reference sequence).

This clone was detected only a few times. The genes are TRBV6-5 and TRBJ2-3; 8 bases agree with TRBD2. The trim removed 2 bases at V and 4 bases at J, leaving 5 bases unmatched. Germline-derived CDR1 and CDR2 are MNHEY and SVGAGI. The CDR3 runs to 15 residues. CDR3 nucleotides: TGTGCCAGCAGTTACGGGGCGGGGGGTTCAGATACGCAGTATTTT. This codes for CASSYGAGGSDTQYF.

This rearrangement joins TRBV7-6 to TRBJ1-4, with D possibly TRBD1 on 5 matching bases. The V gene lost 1 base and the J gene lost 8 bases, with 8 bases spanning the gap. This CDR3 has 13 amino acids. Germline V CDR1 and CDR2: SGHVS, FNYEAQ. The CDR3 protein is CASSLGGGEKLFF. The CDR3 coding sequence is TGTGCCAGCAGCTTAGGGGGCGGAGAAAAACTGTTTTTT.

V and J are TRBV27 and TRBJ1-5; D uncertain. Trimming shortened V by 7 bases and J by 6 bases, and 28 bases separated the two germline ends. Germline V gene data show CDR1 as MNHEY and CDR2 as SMNVEV (reference sequence). The CDR3 is 18 amino acids. The CDR3: CASTIPLGFLRYGQPQHF. Here the CDR3 DNA reads TGTGCCAGCACCATACCTCTCGGGTTTCTGAGGTATGGTCAGCCCCAGCATTTT.

V and J are TRBV6-5 and TRBJ2-2, with TRBD2 matching 7 bases. Germline CDR1 MNHEY, CDR2 SVGAGI. The CDR3 runs to 14 residues. V dropped 5 bases and J dropped 6; count of bases not matched to a gene: 6. The CDR3 protein is CASSHALASGELFF. CDR3 sequence (DNA): TGTGCCAGCAGTCATGCACTAGCGTCCGGGGAGCTGTTTTTT.

The chain is built from TRBV13 and TRBJ2-1; 10 bases match TRBD1. The junction had 8 bases not matched to a gene; V was cut back by 5 bases and J by 7 bases. Germline V CDR1 and CDR2: PRHDT, FYEKMQ (reference sequence). The CDR3 is 15 residues long. The CDR3 spells CASSPADRGQNEQFF. In DNA, the CDR3 is TGTGCCAGCAGCCCCGCCGACAGGGGGCAAAATGAGCAGTTCTTC.